This T cell receptor beta chain was captured by sequencing in a study of T cell repertoires in cytomegalovirus infection. This CDR3 comprises 16 residues. The V and J ends lost 5 bases and 0 bases, in that order; junction bases with no gene match: 5. Germline CDR1 is SEHNR and CDR2 is FQNEAQ (reference sequence). TCRdb redid the calling of the reads with MiXCR, one entry per CDR3 protein. Here the sample spans 500,000 or so distinct CDR3 sequences, 16% being singletons. This clonotype was observed at least ten times. What it binds is not known. Whole-study results and caveats: Accumulated public TCR beta family frequency recognized individuals carrying CMV together with the relevant HLA. HLA-C-restricted CMV clonotypes gave the most frequent clonotype in two of eight donors.

This clonotype was sampled from a human donor in good health (CMV status not recorded). Some clones in this sample may be carry-over from other donors' samples. Sequenced material: CD8+ T cells from PBMCs. The chain couples TRBV7-9 to TRBJ2-3, with 10 bases that match TRBD1. CDR3 in amino acids: CASSPGQGLSTDTQYF. The CDR3 region has the DNA TGTGCCAGCAGCCCGGGACAGGGGTTGAGCACAGATACGCAGTATTTT.